This is a list of T cell receptor beta chains from one sample in a study of beta chain features in type 1 diabetes. Repertoires were generated with immunoSEQ multiplex PCR, while TCRdb's copy carries only in-frame clones and drops some. This sample carries 350,000 to 400,000 clones, roughly 13% of them seen once, and the ten largest clones take around 0.01%. Sequences were obtained from naive CD4+ T cells from blood. All receptors derive from a woman between 18 and 29 years old with type 1 diabetes. CDR3s include the opening cysteine and the closing phenylalanine or tryptophan. The D gene is left open where the match is weak. Clone size appears in some rows only: once, few, many, or a class for an expanded clone.

TRBV5-6	few	.	TRBJ2-7	TGTGCCAGCGGTTACCGGGACCGGGGGAACTACGAGCAGTACTTC	CASGYRDRGNYEQYF
TRBV9	.	TRBD1	TRBJ2-7	TGTGCCAGCAGCCCGGGACAGGTTTTCGCGTACGAGCAGTACTTC	CASSPGQVFAYEQYF
TRBV5-1	.	TRBD2	TRBJ2-3	TGCGCCAGCAGCGGAGGACTAGCGGGAGGGTTCGTTACGCAGTATTTT	CASSGGLAGGFVTQYF
TRBV25-1	few	.	TRBJ2-7	TGTGCCAGCAGCGGACAGTTCTACGAGCAGTACTTC	CASSGQFYEQYF
TRBV20-1	few	.	TRBJ2-7	TGCAGTGCCGGCAGGGGATACGAGCAGTACTTC	CSAGRGYEQYF
TRBV2	.	.	TRBJ1-1	TGTGCCAGCATCACGAGACGGCGCAGGGAAGCTTTCTTT	CASITRRRREAFF
TRBV2	few	.	TRBJ2-5	TGTGCCAGCAATAGGGAGGAGCTAGAGACCCAGTACTTC	CASNREELETQYF
TRBV19	few	.	TRBJ2-1	TGTGCCAGTCAGAGGGCGGCGCGAACCAATGAGCAGTTCTTC	CASQRAARTNEQFF
TRBV6-1	few	.	TRBJ1-2	TGTGCCAGCAGTGAAGTAAGCTACACCTTC	CASSEVSYTF
TRBV29-1	few	.	TRBJ1-1	TGCAGCGTTGTGTCAGGGAACCAAAACACTGAAGCTTTCTTT	CSVVSGNQNTEAFF
TRBV7-3	.	TRBD1	TRBJ2-2	TGTGCCAGCAGCCAGGGGGCGGGCACCGGGGAGCTGTTTTTT	CASSQGAGTGELFF
TRBV2	few	TRBD1	TRBJ2-2	TGTGCCAGCGGGCCGCAAAGGGGGCTCGGGAACACCGGGGAGCTGTTTTTT	CASGPQRGLGNTGELFF
TRBV2	.	.	TRBJ2-5	TGTGCCATCAGCACGGAGGAGACCCAGTACTTC	CAISTEETQYF
TRBV7-2	few	TRBD1	TRBJ2-7	TGTGCCAGCAGCTTGGACAGGGCAACCTACGAGCAGTACTTC	CASSLDRATYEQYF
TRBV6-6	few	.	TRBJ1-2	TGTGCCAGCAGCGACAGTCGGGGCTACACCTTC	CASSDSRGYTF
TRBV4-2	.	TRBD1	TRBJ2-2	TGTGCCAGCAGGTTAAGTGGGACAGGGACCGGGGAGCTGTTTTTT	CASRLSGTGTGELFF
TRBV11-2	few	TRBD1	TRBJ1-1	TGTGCCAGCAGCTTAGTACAGGGGAGCACTGAAGCTTTCTTT	CASSLVQGSTEAFF
TRBV28	few	.	TRBJ2-1	TGTGCCAGCAGTTTAGGGCGACCGGATGAGCAGTTCTTC	CASSLGRPDEQFF
TRBV29-1	.	.	TRBJ2-7	TGCAGCGCATCGGGGTCCGGGTCCTACGAGCAGTACTTC	CSASGSGSYEQYF
TRBV4-3	few	.	TRBJ2-7	TGCGCCAGCAGCCAAGGGGGCAGGGCTTACGAGCAGTACTTC	CASSQGGRAYEQYF
TRBV29-1	few	TRBD2	TRBJ2-1	TGCAGCGTCGCCCCCCGGGCGGGAGTAACCTACAATGAGCAGTTCTTC	CSVAPRAGVTYNEQFF
TRBV5-4	.	TRBD1	TRBJ2-7	TGTGCCAGCAGCAGCGGGACAGGGCACTACGAGCAGTACTTC	CASSSGTGHYEQYF
TRBV18	.	TRBD2	TRBJ2-5	TGTGCCAGCTCATATGGACTAGCGGGACCCCAAGAGACCCAGTACTTC	CASSYGLAGPQETQYF
TRBV30	few	.	TRBJ1-1	TGTGCCTGGAGTCGACAGGTGAACACTGAAGCTTTCTTT	CAWSRQVNTEAFF
TRBV2	few	.	TRBJ1-2	TGTGCCAGCAGTGAAGTGGGCGTTAACTATGGCTACACCTTC	CASSEVGVNYGYTF
TRBV2	few	TRBD2	TRBJ2-1	TGTGCCAGCAGGGACCGACTAGCGGGCTACAATGAGCAGTTCTTC	CASRDRLAGYNEQFF
TRBV28	few	TRBD2	TRBJ2-7	TGTGCCGGCGGGAGGGCCGTCGAGCAGTACTTC	CAGGRAVEQYF
TRBV29-1	few	TRBD1	TRBJ2-6	TGCAGCGTGATGGGACAGGGGATCTCTGGGGCCAACGTCCTGACTTTC	CSVMGQGISGANVLTF
TRBV7-2	.	.	TRBJ2-7	TGTGCGAGCACGGGGAGAGTCTCCTACGAGCAGTACTTC	CASTGRVSYEQYF
TRBV7-8	few	TRBD2	TRBJ2-1	TGTGCCAGCAGCTTACCTAGCGGGGTGGGTAATGAGCAGTTCTTC	CASSLPSGVGNEQFF
TRBV10-3	few	TRBD2	TRBJ2-1	TGTGCCATCAGTGAGAGCGGGGGGTCCTACAATGAGCAGTTCTTC	CAISESGGSYNEQFF
TRBV28	few	TRBD2	TRBJ2-1	TGTGCCAGCACTGTCCTGTACGCGGGAGACAATGAGCAGTTCTTC	CASTVLYAGDNEQFF
TRBV7-3	few	TRBD2	TRBJ2-3	TGTGCCAGCAGCCTCTCGGGACTAGCGGGATCAGATACGCAGTATTTT	CASSLSGLAGSDTQYF
TRBV5-1	few	.	TRBJ2-2	TGCGCCAGCAGCTTTAGCACCGGGGAGCTGTTTTTT	CASSFSTGELFF
TRBV9	.	.	TRBJ2-6	TGTGCCAGCAGGTATTCTGGGGCCAACGTCCTGACTTTC	CASRYSGANVLTF
TRBV19	.	TRBD2	TRBJ2-3	TGTGCCAGCCAGAGCGGGGGGGCCGCAGATACGCAGTATTTT	CASQSGGAADTQYF
TRBV11-2	.	.	TRBJ1-2	TGTGCCAGCAGCCCGAACAGGGACTATGGCTACACCTTC	CASSPNRDYGYTF
TRBV4-3	.	.	TRBJ2-5	TGCGCCAGCAGCCAAGAAGGCGCGGGTGGAGAGACCCAGTACTTC	CASSQEGAGGETQYF
TRBV7-2	few	TRBD2	TRBJ2-3	TGTGCCAGCAGCCCGGGACTAGCGGGGGGGCGGGCAGATACGCAGTATTTT	CASSPGLAGGRADTQYF
TRBV2	.	.	TRBJ2-4	TGTGCCAGCAGTGGACAGGGAGGAAACATTCAGTACTTC	CASSGQGGNIQYF
TRBV4-2	.	TRBD2	TRBJ2-7	TGTGCCAGCAGCCAAGAAAAGACTAGCGGGTCCTACGAGCAGTACTTC	CASSQEKTSGSYEQYF
TRBV7-8	few	.	TRBJ2-5	TGTGCCAGCAGCCCAAACGCCGTACTGGAGACCCAGTACTTC	CASSPNAVLETQYF
TRBV29-1	few	.	TRBJ2-3	TGCAGCGTGGAGGACCTGGGCCTAGATACGCAGTATTTT	CSVEDLGLDTQYF
TRBV9	few	.	TRBJ2-2	TGTGCCAGCAGCCCTGGGGGGGGCTCAGCGACCGGGGAGCTGTTTTTT	CASSPGGGSATGELFF
TRBV9	.	.	TRBJ2-7	TGTGCCAGCAGCGTAGAAACGGGCGAGCAGTACTTC	CASSVETGEQYF
TRBV15	.	TRBD2	TRBJ2-5	TGTGCCACCAGCAGAGCTGCTAGCGGACTTAGGACCCAGTACTTC	CATSRAASGLRTQYF
TRBV19	.	.	TRBJ2-5	TGTGCCAGTAGTACCGGAGAGACCCAGTACTTC	CASSTGETQYF
TRBV6-6	.	TRBD2	TRBJ2-3	TGTGCCAGCCAAATGCGGGAGGGCACAGATACGCAGTATTTT	CASQMREGTDTQYF
TRBV19	.	.	TRBJ1-1	TGTGCCAGTAGTATATATTCCACTGAAGCTTTCTTT	CASSIYSTEAFF
TRBV9	few	.	TRBJ1-2	TGTGCCAGCAGCGTAAGCACAGGTCCCTATGGCTACACCTTC	CASSVSTGPYGYTF
TRBV29-1	few	TRBD2	TRBJ2-3	TGCAGCGTTCGCGGGAGCGGCACAGATACGCAGTATTTT	CSVRGSGTDTQYF